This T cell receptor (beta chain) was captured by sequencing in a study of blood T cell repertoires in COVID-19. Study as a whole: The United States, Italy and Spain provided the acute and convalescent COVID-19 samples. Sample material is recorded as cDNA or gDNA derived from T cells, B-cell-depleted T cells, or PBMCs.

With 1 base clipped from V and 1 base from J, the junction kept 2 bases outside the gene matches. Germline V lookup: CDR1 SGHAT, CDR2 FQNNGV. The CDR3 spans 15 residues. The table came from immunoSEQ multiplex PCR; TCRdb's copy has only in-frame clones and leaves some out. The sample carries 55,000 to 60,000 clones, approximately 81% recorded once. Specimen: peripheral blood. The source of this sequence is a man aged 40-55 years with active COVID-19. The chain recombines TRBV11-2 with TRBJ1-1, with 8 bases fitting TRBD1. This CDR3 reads CASSLGGQGNTEAFF. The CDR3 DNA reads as TGTGCCAGCAGCTTAGGTGGACAGGGGAACACTGAAGCTTTCTTT.